This T cell receptor (beta chain) was recorded in a study of shared clonotypes between healthy human individuals. General study points: It was the few donors that limited the genetic and exposure-history diversity represented. Clonotypes shared by all four donors outscored non-shared clonotypes in generation probability. Sampling was confined to blood; repertoires within tissues likely differ.

For this clone: Its antigen is still unknown.

Selected positively for CCR7 and CD45RO-negative, naive CD8 cells excluded terminally differentiated effector memory CD45RA+ cells. Measured with immunoSEQ multiplex PCR; TCRdb has only the in-frame clones, and not every one. Here the sample spans around 2,000,000 clones, about 95% being singletons. The CDR3 sequence is 15 residues long. J was trimmed by 8 bases and V by 0 bases; bases with no gene match: 8. Germline V CDR1 and CDR2: GTSNPN, SVGIG (reference sequence). The TCR was taken from a man aged 18 to 29 in good health. The V gene is TRBV30, the J gene TRBJ2-3; 10 bases align to TRBD2. Sample: naive CD8+ T cells sorted from blood. The CDR3 protein is CAWSVTASGGGTQYF. The DNA of the CDR3 is TGTGCCTGGAGTGTAACGGCTAGCGGGGGAGGTACGCAGTATTTT.